These 5 T cell receptor beta chains share one sample of origin, sequenced in a study of read filtering for tumor transcriptome and immune sequencing. Molecular barcoded adaptors covering alpha/delta and beta/gamma chains were used on approximately 400 ng RNA. MiXCR, run by TCRdb on the reads, gives a single entry per CDR3 protein. This repertoire shows under 60,000 distinct CDR3 sequences, approximately 19% found once; its top ten account for roughly 15%. Sequenced sample: a population of CD138-negative cells sorted from bone marrow. The receptors shown here come from a donor aged 40 or older with multiple myeloma.

This clonotype was found a few times. V and J are TRBV7-4 and TRBJ1-1, with a tentative D call TRBD1 (6 bases). The ends were cut back, 1 base at V and 0 bases at J, with 9 bases in the middle. Looked up from germline, CDR1 is SGHVT and CDR2 is SQSDAQ. The CDR3 totals 15 residues. CDR3 DNA sequence: TGTGCCAGCAGCTTAGAGGACAGAATGAACACTGAAGCTTTCTTT. Residues: CASSLEDRMNTEAFF.

Concerning this clonotype itself: The junction differs from germline at one of its ends, possibly a read error. The chain has TRBV14 and TRBJ1-6; no reliable D call. CDR3 length: 13 amino acids. CDR1 is SGHDN, CDR2 FVKESK, per germline. The CDR3 DNA sequence: TGTGACAGCAGCCAAGAATTTGGGTCACACCTCCACTTT. It is translated as CDSSQEFGSHLHF.

The sample holds a few counts of this clonotype. The chain uses TRBV11-2 and TRBJ2-2, with TRBD2 matching over 9 bases. CDR1 SGHAT and CDR2 FQNNGV come from the germline V gene. Trimming took 5 bases from V and 4 from J; bases not matched to a gene: 2. The CDR3 totals 14 residues. As DNA, the CDR3 is TGTGCCAGCAGCCCGACTAGCGGCACCGGGGAGCTGTTTTTT. This codes for CASSPTSGTGELFF.

By share, this clonotype ranks as large. The chain links TRBV15 to TRBJ1-1; D might be TRBD1 (5 bases). There are 14 residues in the CDR3. V dropped 0 bases and J dropped 7 bases, with 12 bases sitting between them. From germline, CDR1 is LNHNV and CDR2 YYDKDF (reference sequence). Here the CDR3 reads CATSRDGGFGEAFF. CDR3 in DNA: TGTGCCACCAGCAGAGATGGGGGGTTTGGTGAAGCTTTCTTT.

This clonotype has at least ten counts. This CDR3 is CASSRLRTAPSNTGELFF. The CDR3 region has the DNA TGTGCCAGCAGCCGCTTGAGGACAGCACCCTCCAACACCGGGGAGCTGTTTTTT. The chain uses TRBV7-9 and TRBJ2-2, with D possibly being TRBD1 (6 bases). V was clipped by 5 bases and J by 2 bases, with 21 bases between them. The CDR3 loop spans 18 amino acids. CDR1 is SEHNR, CDR2 FQNEAQ, per germline (reference sequence). The complete variable domain, with remaining parts taken from reference TRBV7-9 and TRBJ2-2, reads DTGVSQNPRHKITKRGQNVTFRCDPISEHNRLYWYRQTLGQGPEFLTYFQNEAQLEKSRLLSDRFSAERPKGSFSTLEIQRTEQGDSAMYLCASSRLRTAPSNTGELFFGEGSRLTVL.